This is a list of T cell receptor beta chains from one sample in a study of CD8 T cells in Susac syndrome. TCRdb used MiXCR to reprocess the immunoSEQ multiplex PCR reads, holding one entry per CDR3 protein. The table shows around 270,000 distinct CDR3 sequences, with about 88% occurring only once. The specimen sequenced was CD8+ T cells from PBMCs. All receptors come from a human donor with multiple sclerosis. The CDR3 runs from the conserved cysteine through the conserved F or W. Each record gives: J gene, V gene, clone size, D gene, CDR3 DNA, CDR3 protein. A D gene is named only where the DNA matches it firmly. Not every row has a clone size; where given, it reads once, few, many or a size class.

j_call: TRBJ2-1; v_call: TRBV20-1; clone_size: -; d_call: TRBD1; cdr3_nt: TGCAGTGCTAGAGATTGGGACAGGGGTTTAATTGATGAGCAGTTCTTC; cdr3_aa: CSARDWDRGLIDEQFF
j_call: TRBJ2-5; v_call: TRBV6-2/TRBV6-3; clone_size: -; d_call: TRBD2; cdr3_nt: TGTGCCAGCAGTAAGACTAGCGGGGTGGAGACCCAGTACTTC; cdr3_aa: CASSKTSGVETQYF
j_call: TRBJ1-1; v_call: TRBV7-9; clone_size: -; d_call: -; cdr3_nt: TGTGGCGGGGAAGGGCTCCAAGGGGTTGATTTCACTGAAGCTTTCTTT; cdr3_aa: CGGEGLQGVDFTEAFF
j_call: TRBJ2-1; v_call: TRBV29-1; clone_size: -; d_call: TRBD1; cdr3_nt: TGCAGCGTTGAACCGACAGGGAATATCTACAATGAGCAGTTCTTC; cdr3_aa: CSVEPTGNIYNEQFF
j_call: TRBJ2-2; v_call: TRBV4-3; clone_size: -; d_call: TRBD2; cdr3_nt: TGCGCCAGCAGCCAAGGGCTAGCGGGGGGTTCCGGGGAGCTGTTTTTT; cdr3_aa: CASSQGLAGGSGELFF
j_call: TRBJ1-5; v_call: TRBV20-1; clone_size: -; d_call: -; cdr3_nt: TGCAGTGCTAGTGGAGGCACAAATCAGCCCCAGCATTTT; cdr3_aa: CSASGGTNQPQHF
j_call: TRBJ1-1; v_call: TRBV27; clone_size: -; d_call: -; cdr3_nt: TGTGCCAGCAGTCCATTAAACTGGGACGACACTGAAGCTTTCTTT; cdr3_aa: CASSPLNWDDTEAFF
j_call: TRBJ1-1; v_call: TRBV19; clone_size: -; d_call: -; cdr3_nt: TGTGCCAGTAGTTGGCAGAAGAACACTGAAGCTTTCTTT; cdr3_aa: CASSWQKNTEAFF
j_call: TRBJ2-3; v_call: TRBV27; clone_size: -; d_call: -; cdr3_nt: TGTGCCAGCAGTTTAATCGCCGGCACAGATACGCAGTATTTT; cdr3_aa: CASSLIAGTDTQYF
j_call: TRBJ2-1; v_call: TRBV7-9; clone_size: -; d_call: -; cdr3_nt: TGTGCCATCTGGCCGCCCCGTGAGCAGTTCTTC; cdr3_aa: CAIWPPREQFF
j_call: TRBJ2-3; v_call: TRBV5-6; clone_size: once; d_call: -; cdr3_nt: TGTGCCAGCAGCCGGGGACATAGCACAGATACGCAGTATTTT; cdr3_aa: CASSRGHSTDTQYF
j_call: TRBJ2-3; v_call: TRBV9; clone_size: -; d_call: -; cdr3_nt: TGTGCCAGCAGCGCCCGACTAACAGATACGCAGTATTTT; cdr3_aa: CASSARLTDTQYF
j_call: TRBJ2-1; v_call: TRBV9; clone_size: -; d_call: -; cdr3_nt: TGTGCCAGCAGCGTATGGACCGACTCCTCTGGGCGTGAGCAGTTCTTC; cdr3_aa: CASSVWTDSSGREQFF
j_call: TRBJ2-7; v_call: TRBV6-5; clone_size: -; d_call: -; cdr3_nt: TGTGCCAGCACCCCCTTCATGAGCTCCTACGAGCAGTACTTC; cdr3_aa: CASTPFMSSYEQYF
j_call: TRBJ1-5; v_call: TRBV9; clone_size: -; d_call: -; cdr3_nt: TGTGCCAGCAGCTACGGGGCAGCTAGCAATCAGCCCCAGCATTTT; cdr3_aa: CASSYGAASNQPQHF
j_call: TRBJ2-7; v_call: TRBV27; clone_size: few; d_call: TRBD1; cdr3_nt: TGTGCCAGCAGTTTCTACCCAGGGGGCGGCTACGAGCAGTACTTC; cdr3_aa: CASSFYPGGGYEQYF
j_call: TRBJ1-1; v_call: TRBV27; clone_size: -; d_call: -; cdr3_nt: TGTGCCAGCAGTTTGGGCCTTTGGACAGATATGAACACTGAAGCTTTCTTT; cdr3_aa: CASSLGLWTDMNTEAFF
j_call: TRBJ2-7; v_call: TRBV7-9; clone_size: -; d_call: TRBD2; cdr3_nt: TGTGCCAGCAGCTTAGAAGCGGGGGGGCCCTACGAGCAGTACTTC; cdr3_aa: CASSLEAGGPYEQYF
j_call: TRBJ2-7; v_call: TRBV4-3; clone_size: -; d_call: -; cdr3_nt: TGCGCCAGCAGCCAAGATAGTAGCTCCGGCTACGAGCAGTACTTC; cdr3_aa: CASSQDSSSGYEQYF
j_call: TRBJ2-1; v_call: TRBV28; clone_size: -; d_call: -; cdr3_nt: TGTGCCAGCAGTTTAATCGGTGAGCAGTTCTTC; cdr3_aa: CASSLIGEQFF
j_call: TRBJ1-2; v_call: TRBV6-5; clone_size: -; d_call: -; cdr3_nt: TGTGCCAGCAGTTACTCGACAGGCTATGGCTACACCTTC; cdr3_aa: CASSYSTGYGYTF
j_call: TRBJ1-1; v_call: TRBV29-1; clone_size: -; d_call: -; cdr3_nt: TGCAGCGATGAATCCTCGGGGCAGGGATGGGCTTTCTTT; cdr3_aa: CSDESSGQGWAFF
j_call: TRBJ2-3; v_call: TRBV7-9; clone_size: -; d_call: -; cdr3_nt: TGTGCCAGCAGGTATGGTAGAGATACGCAGTATTTT; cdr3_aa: CASRYGRDTQYF
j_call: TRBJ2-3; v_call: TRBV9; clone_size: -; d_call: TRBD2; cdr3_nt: TGTGCCAGCAGCGTCGGCGGGAGGGGCAGTAGCACAGATACGCAGTATTTT; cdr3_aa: CASSVGGRGSSTDTQYF
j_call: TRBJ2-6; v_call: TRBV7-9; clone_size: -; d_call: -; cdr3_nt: TGTGCCAGCAGCCCTACGGGGGGCGGAGGGGCCAACGTCCTGACTTTC; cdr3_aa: CASSPTGGGGANVLTF
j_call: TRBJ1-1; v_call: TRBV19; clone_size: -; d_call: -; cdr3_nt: TGTGCCAGTAGTGGAAACACTGAAGCTTTCTTT; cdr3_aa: CASSGNTEAFF
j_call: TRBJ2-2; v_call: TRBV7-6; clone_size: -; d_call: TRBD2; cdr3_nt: TGTGCCAGCAGCTTAGGGCGGGAGGGATTCACCGGGGAGCTGTTTTTT; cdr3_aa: CASSLGREGFTGELFF
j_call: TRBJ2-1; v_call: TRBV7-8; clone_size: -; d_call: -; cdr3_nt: TGTGCCAGCAGCCCCCCCCCGGAAGCGGGCTCCTACAATGAGCAGTTCTTC; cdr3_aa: CASSPPPEAGSYNEQFF
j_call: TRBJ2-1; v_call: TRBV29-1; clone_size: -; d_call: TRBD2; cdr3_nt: TGCAGCGTCGCTAGCGGATGGCAGTTCTTC; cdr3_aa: CSVASGWQFF
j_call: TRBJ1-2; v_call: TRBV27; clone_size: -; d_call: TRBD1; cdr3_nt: TGTGGCAGCAGTTCGGGACAGCAAGGCTACACCTTC; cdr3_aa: CGSSSGQQGYTF
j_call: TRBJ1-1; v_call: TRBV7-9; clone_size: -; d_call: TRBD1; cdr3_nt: TGTGCCAGCAGTGAAAACAGGGGGCTCACTGAAGCTTTCTTT; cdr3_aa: CASSENRGLTEAFF
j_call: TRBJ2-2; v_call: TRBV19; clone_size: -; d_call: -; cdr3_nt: TGTGCCAGTAGCCTCGTCGGGCGGGGGCACACCGGGGAGCTGTTTTTT; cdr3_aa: CASSLVGRGHTGELFF
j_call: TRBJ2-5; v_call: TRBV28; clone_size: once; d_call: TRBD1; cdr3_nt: TGTGCCAGCAGTTTGCCTAGGGGCAGGGGGCCAGAGACCCAGTACTTC; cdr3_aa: CASSLPRGRGPETQYF
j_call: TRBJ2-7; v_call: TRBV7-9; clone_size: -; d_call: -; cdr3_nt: TGTGCCAGCAGCTCCAGCGGACACCCCACCCCTTACGAGCAGTACTTC; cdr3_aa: CASSSSGHPTPYEQYF
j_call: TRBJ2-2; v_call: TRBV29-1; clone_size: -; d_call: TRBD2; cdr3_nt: TGCAGCGTGCCGGGGTTAGCGGGACTGAACACCGGGGAGCTGTTTTTT; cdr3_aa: CSVPGLAGLNTGELFF
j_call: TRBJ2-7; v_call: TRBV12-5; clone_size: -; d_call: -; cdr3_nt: TGTGCTAGTGGTTTGCCAACCGGGACGCAAACCTACGAGCAGTACTTC; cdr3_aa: CASGLPTGTQTYEQYF
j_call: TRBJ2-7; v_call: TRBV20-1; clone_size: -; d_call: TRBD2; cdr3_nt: TGCAGTGCTAGAGCCCTACTAGCGCCGGTAAACTACGAGCAGTACTTC; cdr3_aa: CSARALLAPVNYEQYF
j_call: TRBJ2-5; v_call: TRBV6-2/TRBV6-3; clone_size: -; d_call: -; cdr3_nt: TGTGCCAGCAGTTATACGGGGCCTCCAGAGACCCAGTACTTC; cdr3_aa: CASSYTGPPETQYF
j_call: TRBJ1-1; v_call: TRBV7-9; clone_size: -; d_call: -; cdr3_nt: TGTGCCAGCAGCCAAATACGGGATCCTGAAGCTTTCTTT; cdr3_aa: CASSQIRDPEAFF
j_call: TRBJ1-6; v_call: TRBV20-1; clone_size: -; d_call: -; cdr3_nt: TGCAGTGCTAGAGGTCTTCCCTTAATGGCCCTCTCCTATAATTCACCCCTCCACTTT; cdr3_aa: CSARGLPLMALSYNSPLHF